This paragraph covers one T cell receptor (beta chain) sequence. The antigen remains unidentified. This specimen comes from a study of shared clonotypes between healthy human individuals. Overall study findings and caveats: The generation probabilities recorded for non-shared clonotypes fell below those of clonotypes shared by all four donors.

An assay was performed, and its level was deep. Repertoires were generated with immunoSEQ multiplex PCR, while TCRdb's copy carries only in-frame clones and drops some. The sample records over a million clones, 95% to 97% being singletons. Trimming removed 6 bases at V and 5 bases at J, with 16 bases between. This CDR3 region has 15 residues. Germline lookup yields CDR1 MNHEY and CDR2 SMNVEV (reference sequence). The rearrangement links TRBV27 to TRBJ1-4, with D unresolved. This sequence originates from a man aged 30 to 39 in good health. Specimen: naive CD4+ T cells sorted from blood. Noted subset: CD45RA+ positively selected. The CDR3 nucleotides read TGTGCCAGCAGCCTGCGGTGGGCCGAGAATGAAAAACTGTTTTTT. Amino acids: CASSLRWAENEKLFF.